These 27 T cell receptor beta chains were sequenced from one sample in a study of OX40 agonist ivuxolimab in advanced cancers. Libraries were prepared by immunoSEQ multiplex PCR; TCRdb keeps only in-frame clonotypes and omits some of them. The table shows over 70,000 clones, with roughly three quarters occurring only once. Sequenced here: CD4+ or CD8+ T cells sorted from blood, sampled in a trial of the OX40 agonist ivuxolimab. These receptors were taken from an adult with an advanced solid tumor such as melanoma, head and neck, liver or kidney cancer.

The gene calls are TRBV7-3 and TRBJ2-7; a possible D gene is TRBD1 (6 bases). V lost 5 bases and J 0 bases, leaving 17 bases between the germline ends. The CDR3 covers 16 residues. CDR1 is SGHTA, CDR2 FQGTGA, per germline. This CDR3 is CASSPPGAEVSYEQYF. CDR3 nucleotide sequence: TGTGCCAGCAGCCCCCCAGGGGCGGAGGTCTCCTACGAGCAGTACTTC. Using reference TRBV7-3 and TRBJ2-7 for the parts outside the CDR3, the full variable domain is GAGVSQTPSNKVTEKGKYVELRCDPISGHTALYWYRQSLGQGPEFLIYFQGTGAADDSGLPNDRFFAVRPEGSVSTLKIQRTERGDSAVYLCASSPPGAEVSYEQYFGPGTRLTVT.

The rearrangement links TRBV4-1 to TRBJ2-5; no definite D call. Trimming took 4 bases from V and 7 from J, leaving 13 bases between them. Germline CDR1 MGHRA, CDR2 YSYEKL. The CDR3 runs to 13 residues. CDR3 in amino acids: CASSRGLVGTQYF. The CDR3 coding sequence is TGCGCCAGCAGCCGGGGATTGGTCGGGACCCAGTACTTC.

This chain joins TRBV28 and TRBJ2-5; 7 nucleotides line up with TRBD2. The CDR3 is 18 residues long. J gave up 1 base and V 1 base, and 12 bases lay outside the gene matches. Per germline, CDR1 MDHEN and CDR2 SYDVKM. CDR3 in DNA: TGTGCCAGCAGTTTATCTCAAGGACTAGGGAGCCTCCAAGAGACCCAGTACTTC. Amino acids: CASSLSQGLGSLQETQYF. The full variable domain, with the rest looked up from reference TRBV28 and TRBJ2-5, is DVKVTQSSRYLVKRTGEKVFLECVQDMDHENMFWYRQDPGLGLRLIYFSYDVKMKEKGDIPEGYSVSREKKERFSLILESASTNQTSMYLCASSLSQGLGSLQETQYFGPGTRLLVL.

This chain links TRBV5-4 with TRBJ1-2; possibly TRBD1 for D (6 bases). Per the germline V gene, CDR1 is SGHNT and CDR2 is YYREEE (reference sequence). The V gene lost 2 bases and the J gene lost 4 bases, with 21 bases spanning the gap. CDR3 length equals 17 residues. The CDR3 coding sequence is TGTGCCAGCAGCTTTGGGTTTGACAGGATAAAGTCCTATGGCTACACCTTC. Amino acids: CASSFGFDRIKSYGYTF.

The genes are TRBV11-2 and TRBJ1-6; a weak D match, TRBD1 (5 bases). Trimming removed 1 base from V and 14 bases from J, with 9 bases in between. Germline V gene sequence: CDR1 SGHAT, CDR2 FQNNGV. CDR3 length: 12 amino acids. This CDR3 is CASSLAGGTLHF. The CDR3 bases are TGTGCCAGCAGCTTAGCCGGGGGAACCCTCCACTTT.

The chain has TRBV5-1 and TRBJ2-5, with D hard to call. The ends were cut back, 0 bases at V and 3 bases at J, with 9 bases in the middle. This CDR3 region has 14 residues. Looked up from germline, CDR1 is SGHRS and CDR2 is YFSETQ. CDR3: CASSLDGVEETQYF. The DNA for the CDR3 is TGCGCCAGCAGCTTGGATGGGGTCGAAGAGACCCAGTACTTC. Variable domain in full (rest from reference TRBV5-1 and TRBJ2-5): KAGVTQTPRYLIKTRGQQVTLSCSPISGHRSVSWYQQTPGQGLQFLFEYFSETQRNKGNFPGRFSGRQFSNSRSEMNVSTLELGDSALYLCASSLDGVEETQYFGPGTRLLVL.

This rearrangement joins TRBV6-1 to TRBJ1-5; D is uncertain. Per germline, CDR1 MNHNS and CDR2 SASEGT. The CDR3 contains 16 residues. Deletions cut 4 bases from V and 1 base from J, with 14 bases between. CDR3 DNA: TGTGCCAGCAGTGGAGGAGGGCTCAGGAGCAATCAGCCCCAGCATTTT. Translated: CASSGGGLRSNQPQHF.

This sequence joins TRBV5-5 and TRBJ2-2, with 8 bases aligning to TRBD2. From germline, CDR1 is SGHKS and CDR2 YYEKEE (reference sequence). Trimming took 6 bases from V and 3 from J; bases not matched to a gene: 4. The CDR3 has 14 amino acids. For the CDR3, the DNA is TGTGCCAGCAAAAGCGGGGGAGACACCGGGGAGCTGTTTTTT. The encoded protein is CASKSGGDTGELFF.

The chain employs TRBV28 and TRBJ1-2; 8 bases match TRBD1. Trimming cost V 3 bases and J 7 bases; bases outside gene matches: 13. Looked up from germline, CDR1 is MDHEN and CDR2 is SYDVKM. This CDR3 has 16 amino acids. The CDR3 reads CASSFRLTGGSGGYTF. The CDR3 bases are TGTGCCAGCAGTTTCCGACTTACAGGGGGGTCGGGTGGCTACACCTTC.

The chain links TRBV11-3 to TRBJ2-7; 13 nucleotides match TRBD2. Germline CDR1 SGHNT, CDR2 YENEEA. The CDR3 runs 15 residues. Trimming took 5 bases from V and 5 from J; bases not matched to a gene: 6. The CDR3 loop is CASSPGLAGDNEQYF. The CDR3 DNA reads as TGTGCCAGCAGCCCAGGACTAGCGGGAGACAACGAGCAGTACTTC.

The chain has TRBV18 and TRBJ1-1, with D tentatively TRBD1 (5 bases). The CDR3 is 15 residues long. Trimming removed 5 bases from V and 3 bases from J, with 16 bases in between. Germline CDR1 KGHSH, CDR2 LQKENI. For the CDR3, the DNA is TGTGCCAGCTCAGGTCAGGGTGCGGGGTACACTGAAGCTTTCTTT. It translates to CASSGQGAGYTEAFF.

This chain joins TRBV2 and TRBJ2-1; either TRBD1 or TRBD2 may fit D (5 bases each). Per the germline V gene, CDR1 is SNHLY and CDR2 is FYNNEI. Trimming stripped 7 bases from V and 5 bases from J, with 18 bases between. The CDR3 length is 15 residues. The CDR3 here is CASINPGTINNEQFF. The CDR3 coding sequence is TGTGCCAGCATTAACCCCGGGACCATCAACAATGAGCAGTTCTTC.

V usage is TRBV6-4 and J usage is TRBJ2-2; D unclear. V was trimmed by 6 bases and J by 1 base, leaving 9 bases between them. Germline V gives CDR1 MRHNA, CDR2 SNTAGT. This CDR3 is built from 14 residues. The CDR3 loop reads CASSPGVNTGELFF. CDR3 coding DNA: TGTGCCAGCAGCCCTGGGGTGAACACCGGGGAGCTGTTTTTT.

The chain is built from TRBV5-1 and TRBJ1-1, with 8 bases matching TRBD1. With V trimmed by 2 bases and J by 1 base, 4 bases remained unmatched. Germline V CDR1 and CDR2: SGHRS, YFSETQ. The CDR3 length is 15 residues. CDR3 DNA: TGCGCCAGCAGCTTCCGGACAGGGTGGAACACTGAAGCTTTCTTT. The encoded protein is CASSFRTGWNTEAFF.

The CDR3 region has the DNA TGTGCCAGCAGCAAAGACAGGACGATCAGCAATCAGCCCCAGCATTTT. Its protein product is CASSKDRTISNQPQHF. The J gene is TRBJ1-5, the V gene TRBV7-8; maybe TRBD1 (6 bases). From germline, CDR1 is SGHVS and CDR2 FQNEAQ. This CDR3 region has 16 residues. Between the trimmed V and J ends, which lost 5 bases and 1 base, there was a span of 15 bases.

This sequence joins TRBV6-1 and TRBJ2-1; D is ambiguous. This CDR3 region has 12 residues. The germline CDR1 and CDR2 sequences are MNHNS and SASEGT. The V end lost 6 bases, the J end lost 9 bases, and 12 bases lay between the germline ends. The CDR3 loop reads CASSYKGAEQFF. The CDR3 DNA reads as TGTGCCAGCAGCTATAAGGGCGCTGAGCAGTTCTTC.

The CDR3 spells CASSNGTVLNEQFF. CDR3 in DNA: TGTGCCAGCAGCAACGGGACGGTACTTAATGAGCAGTTCTTC. The chain employs TRBV21-1 and TRBJ2-1. TRBV21-1 is flagged as a pseudogene. The CDR3 totals 14 residues.

This rearrangement joins TRBV5-1 to TRBJ2-7, with D unresolved. This CDR3 spans 15 amino acids. Trimming left V 0 bases short and J 2 bases short, with 12 bases between. Germline CDR1 is SGHRS and CDR2 is YFSETQ. CDR3: CASSLAGRMAYEQYF. The CDR3 DNA sequence: TGCGCCAGCAGCTTGGCGGGCAGGATGGCCTACGAGCAGTACTTC.

This clone was counted once. V is TRBV9 and J is TRBJ2-1, with 11 bases lining up with TRBD2. The CDR3 totals 18 residues. In germline, CDR1 is SGDLS, CDR2 YYNGEE. Germline trimming cut 0 bases from V and 5 bases from J; bases unmatched to any gene: 10. The CDR3 reads CASSVAKLAGGLHNEQFF. The DNA for the CDR3 is TGTGCCAGCAGCGTAGCTAAGCTAGCGGGGGGCCTCCACAATGAGCAGTTCTTC. The whole variable domain, filled in from reference TRBV9 and TRBJ2-1, reads DSGVTQTPKHLITATGQRVTLRCSPRSGDLSVYWYQQSLDQGLQFLIQYYNGEERAKGNILERFSAQQFPDLHSELNLSSLELGDSALYFCASSVAKLAGGLHNEQFFGPGTRLTVL.

This chain connects TRBV5-1 to TRBJ1-3; 8 bases agree with TRBD1. The germline CDR1 and CDR2 sequences are SGHRS and YFSETQ. The ends lost 2 bases at V and 0 bases at J; junction bases unmatched: 7. CDR3 length: 17 residues. CDR3 residues: CASSFSGTGGSGNTIYF. The CDR3, as DNA: TGCGCCAGCAGCTTCTCCGGGACAGGCGGCTCTGGAAACACCATATATTTT.

In DNA, the CDR3 is TGTGCCAGCAGCCTTTACGAAAGGCGGCAGGGGGGCTACACCTTC. Translating gives CASSLYERRQGGYTF. The V gene is TRBV7-2, the J gene TRBJ1-2; maybe TRBD1 (6 bases). There are 15 residues in the CDR3. V shed 5 bases and J shed 8 bases, with 21 bases lying between them. Germline V gives CDR1 SGHTA, CDR2 FQGNSA. Supplemented by reference TRBV7-2 and TRBJ1-2, the full variable domain reads GAGVSQSPSNKVTEKGKDVELRCDPISGHTALYWYRQSLGQGLEFLIYFQGNSAPDKSGLPSDRFSAERTGGSVSTLTIQRTQQEDSAVYLCASSLYERRQGGYTFGSGTRLTVV.

V and J are TRBV7-9 and TRBJ1-4; 9 nucleotides match TRBD1. V lost 2 bases and J lost 6; bases outside the gene matches: 7. The CDR3 length is 16 residues. Germline CDR1 SEHNR, CDR2 FQNEAQ (reference sequence). The CDR3 DNA reads TGTGCCAGCAGCTTACCTAAATACAGGGGGCATGAAAAACTGTTTTTT. This sequence encodes CASSLPKYRGHEKLFF.

The genes are TRBV19 and TRBJ2-2; tentatively, D is TRBD1 (5 bases). Germline loops: CDR1 LNHDA, CDR2 SQIVND (reference sequence). V was shortened by 7 bases and J by 1 base, with 10 bases between the two germline ends. The CDR3 length is 14 residues. CDR3 sequence reads: CASNRQKNTGELFF. DNA for the CDR3: TGTGCCAGTAATCGACAGAAGAACACCGGGGAGCTGTTTTTT. The full variable domain, rest sourced from reference TRBV19 and TRBJ2-2, is DGGITQSPKYLFRKEGQNVTLSCEQNLNHDAMYWYRQDPGQGLRLIYYSQIVNDFQKGDIAEGYSVSREKKESFPLTVTSAQKNPTAFYLCASNRQKNTGELFFGEGSRLTVL.

The chain carries TRBV2 and TRBJ1-2; no clear D gene. Trimming took 3 bases from V and 4 from J, leaving 6 bases between them. Germline V gives CDR1 SNHLY, CDR2 FYNNEI. The CDR3 totals 12 residues. The CDR3 region is CASSESTYGYTF. The CDR3 DNA reads as TGTGCCAGCAGTGAGTCCACCTATGGCTACACCTTC.

The chain employs TRBV7-9 and TRBJ2-5, with 8 bases matching TRBD1. Looked up from germline, CDR1 is SEHNR and CDR2 is FQNEAQ (reference sequence). V was clipped by 9 bases and J by 2 bases; unmatched bases: 2. The CDR3 loop spans 12 amino acids. CDR3 protein: CASRTGQETQYF. The CDR3, as DNA: TGTGCCAGTAGGACAGGGCAAGAGACCCAGTACTTC.

This sequence joins TRBV5-6 and TRBJ2-1, with unresolved D. There are 11 residues in the CDR3. V lost 3 bases and J lost 10, with 8 bases in between. Germline V gene lookup returns CDR1 SGHDT and CDR2 YYEEEE. CDR3 loop: CASSSSHEQFF. CDR3 DNA sequence: TGTGCCAGCAGCTCGTCACACGAGCAGTTCTTC.

This chain uses TRBV27 with TRBJ2-7; 13 bases are a match to TRBD2. The germline V gene encodes CDR1 MNHEY and CDR2 SMNVEV (reference sequence). The CDR3 length is 16 residues. After removal of 5 bases from V and 4 bases from J, the junction contained 8 bases not matched to a gene. The CDR3 protein is CASSKTPTSGRYEQYF. The CDR3 coding sequence is TGTGCCAGCAGTAAAACTCCGACTAGCGGGAGGTACGAGCAGTACTTC.